The clone carrying this T cell receptor (beta chain) showed up many times. Its antigen is undetermined. This sample was included in a study of tumor and adjacent non-tumor tissue in lung cancer. Study summary: The cohort had around twelve adenocarcinoma, 2 squamous cell and 1 small cell patients.

The library came from three nested PCR rounds adapted from ARM-PCR protocols. TCRdb independently ran MiXCR on the multiplex PCR reads; one entry per CDR3 protein. The sample holds about 76,000 distinct CDR3 sequences; around 65% are singletons and the top ten take 10% to 15%. This sample's RNA came from whole unsorted tissue. Germline CDR1 MDHEN, CDR2 SYDVKM. With 7 bases removed from V and 1 base from J, the gap between germline ends came to 11 bases. This CDR3 region has 14 residues. The study's findings and limits: Compared with tumor, normal lung showed significantly lower TCR diversity.

Sequenced input: lung tumor tissue. The chain links TRBV28 to TRBJ2-1, with D unresolved. The sequence derives from a woman aged 65 to 85 with non-small cell lung cancer. CDR3 in DNA: TGTGCCAGCACCATGGGGTCGTCCTACAATGAGCAGTTCTTC. It translates to CASTMGSSYNEQFF.